This T cell receptor (beta chain) was sequenced during a study of blood T cell repertoires in COVID-19 (dated by TCRdb to 2019 to 2021). Looking at the study overall: Samples from collaborators originated in the United States, Italy and Spain and spanned both the acute and convalescent phases of COVID-19. Where HLA class I and class II types were available, the types were taken from metadata supplied by the sample provider, not from assay-based typing. The prospective study material was composed of cDNA or gDNA derived from T cells, B-cell-depleted T cells, or PBMCs. The samples were drawn from the first 160 participants of the ongoing ImmuneRACE study and from about 1,200 subjects provided by 6 global collaborators. The repertoires were made available in a free public database intended to serve as a resource for research on the immune response to SARS-CoV-2. A de-identified subject ID, COVID-19 status, age in years and sex were almost always included in the sample metadata. The dataset comprised deeply sampled blood TCRbeta repertoires from subjects exposed to, actively infected with, or recovered from COVID-19.

In the case of this clone: Its antigen is still unknown. Base qualities are missing; no much larger clone stands one base away.

The paper's findings and limits, for the study overall: The amount of clinical and demographic metadata varied by source and participant and was provided uncurated.

TCRbeta CDR3 regions were amplified from genomic DNA by means of the immunoSEQ Assay, a bias-controlled multiplex PCR. Processing in the source paper ran as follows. Nucleated cell counts per sample were estimated from amplification of reference gene primers within the assay. To quantify the absolute abundance of each unique TCRbeta CDR3 rearrangement, sequence reads were collapsed and filtered. For each sample, productive Simpson clonality was calculated as the square root of Simpson's diversity index over productive rearrangements. TCRdb provides this immuneACCESS table in a form limited to in-frame rearrangements. Some clones are lacking; in checked studies, under half of them reflect an unresolved V gene, and why the rest are absent is not known. D and trimming come from the DNA, and the V and J calls and clone size come from that table. Across this sample there are fewer than 200,000 clones, with roughly 80% seen only once. Around 9.9% of the sample comes from the top ten.

The collaborating institutions used their own protocols to collect whole blood in K2EDTA tubes. For TCRbeta analysis, collaborators shipped samples in one of three forms: frozen whole blood, isolated PBMCs, or DNA extracted from either of those sample types. Trimming takes 0 bases from V and 7 bases from J, and the germline ends sit 11 bases apart. CDR1 SGHRS and CDR2 YFSETQ are derived from the germline V gene. The CDR3 runs 14 residues from the cysteine to the phenylalanine. The CDR3 DNA has 42 bases and is translated from base 1. The sequence was collected from a man between 65 and 85 years old with active or convalescent COVID-19. Material for sequencing was peripheral blood. The chain employs TRBV5-1 and TRBJ2-1, and perhaps TRBD1 as D gene, on 5 matching bases. The CDR3 in this case is CASSLGPGANEQFF. The nucleotide sequence reads TGCGCCAGCAGCTTGGGGCCTGGGGCGAATGAGCAGTTCTTC.